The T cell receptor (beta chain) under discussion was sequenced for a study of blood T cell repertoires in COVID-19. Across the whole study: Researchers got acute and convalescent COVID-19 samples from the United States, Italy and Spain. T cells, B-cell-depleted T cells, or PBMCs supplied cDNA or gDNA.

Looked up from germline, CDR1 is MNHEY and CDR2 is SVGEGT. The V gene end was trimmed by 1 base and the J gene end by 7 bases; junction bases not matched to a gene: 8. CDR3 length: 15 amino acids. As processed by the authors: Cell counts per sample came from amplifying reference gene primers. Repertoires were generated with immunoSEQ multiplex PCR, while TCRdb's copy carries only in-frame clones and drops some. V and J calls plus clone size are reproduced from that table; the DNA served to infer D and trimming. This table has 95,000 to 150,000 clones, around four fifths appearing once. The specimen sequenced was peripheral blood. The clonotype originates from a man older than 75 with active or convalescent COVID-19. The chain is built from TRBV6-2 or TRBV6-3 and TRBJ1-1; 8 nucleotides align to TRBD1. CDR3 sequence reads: CASSYYMDRESEAFF. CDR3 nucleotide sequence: TGTGCCAGCAGTTACTACATGGACAGGGAGAGTGAAGCTTTCTTT.